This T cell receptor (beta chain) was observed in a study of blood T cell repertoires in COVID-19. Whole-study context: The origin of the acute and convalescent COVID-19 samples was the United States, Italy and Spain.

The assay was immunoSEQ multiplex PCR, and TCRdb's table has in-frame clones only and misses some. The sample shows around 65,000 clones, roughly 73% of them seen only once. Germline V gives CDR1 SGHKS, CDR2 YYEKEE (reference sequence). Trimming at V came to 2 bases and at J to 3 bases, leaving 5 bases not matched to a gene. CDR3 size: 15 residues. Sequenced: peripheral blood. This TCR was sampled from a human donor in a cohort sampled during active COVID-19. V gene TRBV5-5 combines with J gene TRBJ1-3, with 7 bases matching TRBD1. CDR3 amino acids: CASSFTGDSGNTIYF. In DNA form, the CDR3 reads TGTGCCAGCAGCTTCACAGGGGATAGTGGAAACACCATATATTTT.